The rows below give T cell receptor beta chains drawn from one sample of a study of Ad26.COV2.S vaccination and SARS-CoV-2 variants. TCRdb's table, derived via immunoSEQ multiplex PCR, lists solely in-frame clones and lacks some. The sample contains under 150,000 clones, 75% to 90% of which appear only once. This specimen consisted of peripheral blood, obtained after recovery from COVID-19. Receptors were obtained from a human donor who had recovered from COVID-19. The CDR3 runs from the conserved cysteine through the conserved F or W. Fields, in order: V gene, D gene, CDR3 length, clone size, J gene, CDR3 protein, CDR3 DNA. The D gene is left open where the match is weak. Where a row states a size, it is once, few, many or the class of an expanded clone; other rows omit it.

TRBV27	TRBD1	15	.	TRBJ2-2	CASSEWDSLAGELFF	TGTGCCAGCAGTGAGTGGGACAGTCTAGCCGGGGAGCTGTTTTTT
TRBV11-2	.	13	.	TRBJ1-3	CASSLAGRNTIYF	TGTGCCAGCAGCTTAGCTGGTCGAAACACCATATATTTT
TRBV14	.	14	.	TRBJ2-5	CASSLSSAQETQYF	TGTGCCAGCAGCCTATCTAGCGCCCAAGAGACCCAGTACTTC
TRBV4-1	TRBD1	15	.	TRBJ2-4	CASSPGQGEWNIQYF	TGCGCCAGCAGCCCGGGACAGGGGGAATGGAACATTCAGTACTTC
TRBV28	.	17	.	TRBJ2-6	CASSFLRGASGANVLTF	TGTGCCAGCAGTTTCCTCAGGGGGGCCTCTGGGGCCAACGTCCTGACTTTC
TRBV6-1	TRBD2	16	.	TRBJ2-5	CASSEDSGGRQKTQYF	TGTGCCAGCAGTGAGGACAGCGGGGGGCGTCAAAAGACCCAGTACTTC
TRBV18	.	11	.	TRBJ2-7	CASSAAYEQYF	TGTGCCAGCTCAGCCGCCTACGAGCAGTACTTC
TRBV2	.	18	once	TRBJ1-6	CASSDGVYWSSYNSPLHF	TGTGCCAGCAGTGATGGCGTCTACTGGAGCTCCTATAATTCACCCCTCCACTTT
TRBV23-1	.	13	once	TRBJ2-1	CASSLGQYNEQFF	TGCGCCAGCAGTCTCGGACAGTACAATGAGCAGTTCTTC
TRBV10-1	.	13	.	TRBJ2-5	CASSRGTGETQYF	TGCGCCAGCTCTAGGGGTACTGGTGAGACCCAGTACTTC
TRBV2	.	15	.	TRBJ1-2	CASSAQRDNLRGYTF	TGTGCCAGCAGTGCCCAGCGGGACAACCTTAGGGGCTACACCTTC
TRBV28	.	12	.	TRBJ2-6	CATVSGANVLTF	TGTGCCACCGTCTCTGGGGCCAACGTCCTGACTTTC
TRBV28	.	11	.	TRBJ2-5	CASSLQETQYF	TGTGCCAGCAGTTTACAAGAGACCCAGTACTTC
TRBV19	.	15	.	TRBJ1-5	CASSGLPAGNQPQHF	TGTGCCAGTAGTGGACTCCCGGCGGGCAATCAGCCCCAGCATTTT
TRBV5-6	.	16	.	TRBJ1-3	CASSMWTTSSGNTIYF	TGTGCCAGCAGCATGTGGACAACGAGCTCTGGAAACACCATATATTTT
TRBV6-2/TRBV6-3	.	11	medium-sized	TRBJ1-1	CASSPGTEAFF	TGTGCCAGCAGTCCCGGCACTGAAGCTTTCTTT
TRBV28	TRBD1	16	.	TRBJ1-2	CASSLSDRGYDYGYTF	TGTGCCAGCAGTTTATCGGACAGGGGGTATGACTATGGCTACACCTTC
TRBV3-1/TRBV3-2	.	13	.	TRBJ2-3	CASSQVSGDTQYF	TGTGCCAGCAGCCAAGTATCGGGGGATACGCAGTATTTT
TRBV4-3	.	17	few	TRBJ1-6	CASSQDRGSSYNSPLHF	TGCGCCAGCAGCCAAGATCGGGGCAGCTCCTATAATTCACCCCTCCACTTT
TRBV5-1	.	14	.	TRBJ2-5	CASSFLEGLETQYF	TGCGCCAGCAGCTTCCTTGAGGGCCTAGAGACCCAGTACTTC
TRBV7-2	TRBD1	14	once	TRBJ2-3	CATQDRVDTDTQYF	TGTGCCACCCAGGACAGGGTAGACACAGATACGCAGTATTTT
TRBV27	.	12	.	TRBJ2-1	CASSLTGNEQFF	TGTGCCAGCAGCCTTACCGGGAATGAGCAGTTCTTC
TRBV27	.	17	.	TRBJ2-3	CASSLSTDLNKGDTQYF	TGTGCCAGCAGTTTATCGACAGACCTAAACAAGGGGGATACGCAGTATTTT
TRBV28	.	13	.	TRBJ2-7	CASSFPSSYEQYF	TGTGCCAGCAGTTTCCCCAGCTCCTACGAGCAGTACTTC
TRBV19	.	17	.	TRBJ1-3	CASSIDPGPGGGNTIYF	TGTGCCAGTAGTATAGATCCCGGACCCGGCGGGGGAAACACCATATATTTT
TRBV6-1	TRBD1	15	once	TRBJ1-5	CASSEWGQGNQPQHF	TGTGCCAGCAGTGAATGGGGACAGGGGAATCAGCCCCAGCATTTT
TRBV6-5	.	15	.	TRBJ1-1	CASRPSQGYLTEAFF	TGTGCCAGCAGACCTTCTCAAGGGTACCTTACTGAAGCTTTCTTT
TRBV5-6	.	15	.	TRBJ1-6	CASSPRTGYNSPLHF	TGTGCCAGCAGCCCCCGGACGGGGTATAATTCACCCCTCCACTTT